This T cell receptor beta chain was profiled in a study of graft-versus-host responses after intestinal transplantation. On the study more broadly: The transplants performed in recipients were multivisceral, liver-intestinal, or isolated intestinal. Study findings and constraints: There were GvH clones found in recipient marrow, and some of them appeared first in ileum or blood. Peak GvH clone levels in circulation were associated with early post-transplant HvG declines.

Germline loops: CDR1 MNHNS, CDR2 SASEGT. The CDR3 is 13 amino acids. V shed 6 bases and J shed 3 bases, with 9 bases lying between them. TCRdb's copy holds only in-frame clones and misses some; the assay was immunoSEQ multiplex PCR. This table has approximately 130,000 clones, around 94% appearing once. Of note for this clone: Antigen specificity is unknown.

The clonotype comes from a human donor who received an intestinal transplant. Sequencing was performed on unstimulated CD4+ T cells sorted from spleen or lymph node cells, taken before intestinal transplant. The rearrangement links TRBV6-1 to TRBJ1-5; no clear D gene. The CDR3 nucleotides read TGTGCCAGCAGCGACGGATACAATCAGCCCCAGCATTTT. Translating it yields CASSDGYNQPQHF.